This T cell receptor (beta chain) was captured by sequencing in a study of liver allograft versus peripheral blood T cells (dated by TCRdb to between 2020 and 2021). At the level of the whole study: T cell receptor repertoires present within transplanted livers were compared with repertoires in the peripheral blood of liver transplant recipients. Overall study results and their limits: The T cell receptor repertoires within liver allografts were reported to be different from the T cell receptor repertoires detected in peripheral blood.

Sequenced using an Illumina MiSeq. TCRdb passed the public sequencing reads through fastp at Q25 and MiXCR, retaining productive beta sequences. Entries that share a CDR3 protein sequence are merged under the most common genes and DNA. For this sample there are 5,500 to 6,000 distinct CDR3 sequences; 13% to 15% appear just once. The biggest ten clones account for 2.5% to 3% of the sample. CDR1 and CDR2 are drawn from the germline V gene: ENHRY, SYGVKD. The CDR3 goes from the cysteine to the phenylalanine over 16 residues. This entry keeps only the CDR3 DNA: 48 bases, framed from base 1. Trimming accounts for 5 bases at V and 4 bases at J, while the number of junction bases matched to no gene is 9. As regards this clonotype: Its antigen remains undetermined. With only one base between it and a far larger clone, this is likely a read error.

This sequence originates from a human patient who had a liver transplant. Once a transplant has taken place, some T cells may be donor derived. The chain couples TRBV10-3 to TRBJ1-4; the junction holds 8 bases that match TRBD1. DNA sequence: TGTGCCATCAGTTACAGGGGGTCTAAAGTTAATGAAAAACTGTTTTTT. Its translation is CAISYRGSKVNEKLFF.